The clone carrying this TCR beta chain was observed many times. Its specificity is not known. This entry comes from a study of cytomegalovirus exposure and HLA in healthy donors. Study conclusions and caveats: When the data were analyzed later, several of the most significant clusters appeared to be linked to common viral pathogens. The authors enumerated around 150 TCR beta chains as linked to cytomegalovirus.

The V gene's germline CDR1 is SGDLS and CDR2 YYNGEE. Trimming stripped 0 bases from V and 8 bases from J, with 11 bases between. The CDR3 has 13 residues. PCR employed 60 Vbeta and 13 Jbeta primers. Repertoires were generated with immunoSEQ multiplex PCR, while TCRdb's copy carries only in-frame clones and drops some. The sample shows 95,000 to 150,000 clones, roughly 78% of them seen only once. This receptor was taken from a man younger than 45 in good health and CMV-seropositive. Sequenced sample: PBMCs. J is TRBJ1-1 and V is TRBV9, with D hard to call. The CDR3 loop is CASSVVWRGEAFF. DNA for the CDR3: TGTGCCAGCAGCGTAGTCTGGCGGGGAGAAGCTTTCTTT.